The present T cell receptor (beta chain) was sequenced within a study of cytotoxic CD8 clonotypes in ibrutinib-treated CLL. Study outcomes and limitations: Clonality went up at ibrutinib response and then declined back toward baseline at progression.

As concerns this clone: Antigen specificity is unknown.

The data were produced by immunoSEQ multiplex PCR, yet TCRdb's version contains in-frame clones alone and is incomplete. Here the sample spans about 150,000 clones, about 80% being singletons. This sequence was found in a human donor with chronic lymphocytic leukemia. This specimen consisted of PBMCs, obtained after 24 months of ibrutinib treatment.

CDR3 region: CASSYLEEQYF. The CDR3 coding sequence is TGTGCCAGCAGTTACTTAGAGGAGCAGTACTTC. The V call is TRBV6-5, the J call TRBJ2-7; D call uncertain. CDR1 is MNHEY, CDR2 SVGAGI, per germline. This CDR3 is built from 11 residues. The V end lost 1 base, the J end lost 7 bases, and 5 bases lay between the germline ends.